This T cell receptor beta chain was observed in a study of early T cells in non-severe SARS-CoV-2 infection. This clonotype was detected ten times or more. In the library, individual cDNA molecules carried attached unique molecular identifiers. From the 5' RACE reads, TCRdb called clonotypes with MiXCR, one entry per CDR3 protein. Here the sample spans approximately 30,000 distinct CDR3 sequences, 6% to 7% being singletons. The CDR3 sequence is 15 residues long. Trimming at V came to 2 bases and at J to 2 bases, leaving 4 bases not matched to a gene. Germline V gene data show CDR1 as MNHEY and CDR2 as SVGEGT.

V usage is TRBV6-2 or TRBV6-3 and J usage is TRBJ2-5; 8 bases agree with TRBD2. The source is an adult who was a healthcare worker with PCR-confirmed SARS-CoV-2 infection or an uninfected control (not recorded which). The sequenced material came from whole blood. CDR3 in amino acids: CASSYSAGGQETQYF. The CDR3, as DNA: TGTGCCAGCAGTTACAGTGCGGGGGGACAAGAGACCCAGTACTTC.